Listed below are T cell receptor beta chains from one sample, sequenced in a study of response to subunit inactivated influenza vaccine. TCRdb re-called the RT-PCR reads with MiXCR, one entry per CDR3 protein. The repertoire has about 650,000 distinct CDR3 sequences, less than 20% of them found once; the top ten carry 11%. Material: PBMCs from blood, obtained 11 to 12 days after vaccination. The receptors here all came from a man aged 50 to 59 who received an inactivated influenza vaccine. Both conserved end residues are part of each CDR3. The order of the fields is V gene, D gene, J gene, clone size, CDR3 DNA, CDR3 protein. A D gene is named only where the DNA matches it firmly. Only some rows state a clone size, as once, few, many or a class for expanded clones.

v_gene: TRBV5-5
d_gene: -
j_gene: TRBJ2-2
abundance: -
CDR3nt: TGTGCCAGCAGCTTGGGATCCGAGGACACCGGGGAGCTGTTTTTT
CDR3aa: CASSLGSEDTGELFF

v_gene: TRBV30
d_gene: TRBD1
j_gene: TRBJ1-1
abundance: -
CDR3nt: TGTGCCTGGAGTAAGGGACAGGGAGAGGGAGCTTTCTTT
CDR3aa: CAWSKGQGEGAFF

v_gene: TRBV14
d_gene: -
j_gene: TRBJ2-7
abundance: -
CDR3nt: TGTGCCAGCAGCCAGTTCGGGGCTATCTACGAGCAGTACTTC
CDR3aa: CASSQFGAIYEQYF

v_gene: TRBV7-9
d_gene: -
j_gene: TRBJ2-3
abundance: -
CDR3nt: TGTGCCAGCACAGGGGGGTCAGATACGCAGTATTTT
CDR3aa: CASTGGSDTQYF

v_gene: TRBV5-5
d_gene: -
j_gene: TRBJ2-4
abundance: few
CDR3nt: TGTGCCAGCAGCGAGGGACACTCCCAGGACATTCAGTACTTC
CDR3aa: CASSEGHSQDIQYF

v_gene: TRBV7-2
d_gene: -
j_gene: TRBJ2-2
abundance: -
CDR3nt: TGTGCCAGCAGCTTATCCTCCCATTCCTCCGGGGAGCTGTTTTTT
CDR3aa: CASSLSSHSSGELFF

v_gene: TRBV5-1
d_gene: -
j_gene: TRBJ2-7
abundance: -
CDR3nt: TGCGCCAGCAGCTCCCTAGGTGATTCCTACGAGCAGTACTTC
CDR3aa: CASSSLGDSYEQYF

v_gene: TRBV6-1
d_gene: TRBD1
j_gene: TRBJ1-6
abundance: few
CDR3nt: TGTGCCAGCAGACGCGGGACAGGGAATTCACCCCTCCACTTT
CDR3aa: CASRRGTGNSPLHF

v_gene: TRBV12-3/TRBV12-4
d_gene: -
j_gene: TRBJ1-3
abundance: few
CDR3nt: TGTGCCAGCAGTAAGGGGCTCTACCCAAACACCATATATTTT
CDR3aa: CASSKGLYPNTIYF

v_gene: TRBV7-2
d_gene: TRBD1
j_gene: TRBJ2-5
abundance: few
CDR3nt: TGTGCCAGCGTAAGGGACAGACAAGAGACCCAGTACTTC
CDR3aa: CASVRDRQETQYF

v_gene: TRBV7-9
d_gene: TRBD1
j_gene: TRBJ2-1
abundance: -
CDR3nt: TGTGCCAGCAGCTTAGCAGGGACAGGGATGGATGAGCAGTTCTTC
CDR3aa: CASSLAGTGMDEQFF

v_gene: TRBV5-1
d_gene: TRBD2
j_gene: TRBJ2-1
abundance: few
CDR3nt: TGCGCCAGCAGATCCCGGACTAGCGGGACGCTCGGTGAGCAGTTCTTC
CDR3aa: CASRSRTSGTLGEQFF

v_gene: TRBV12-3/TRBV12-4
d_gene: TRBD2
j_gene: TRBJ2-5
abundance: -
CDR3nt: TGTGCCAGCAGAATAGCGGGAAGCCAAGAGACCCAGTACTTC
CDR3aa: CASRIAGSQETQYF

v_gene: TRBV5-4
d_gene: -
j_gene: TRBJ2-5
abundance: few
CDR3nt: TGTGCCAGCAGCTTGCTTGGGACTCCGCCACAAGAGACCCAGTACTTC
CDR3aa: CASSLLGTPPQETQYF

v_gene: TRBV20-1
d_gene: -
j_gene: TRBJ2-3
abundance: few
CDR3nt: TGCAGTGCTCCTGGGCTGGCGGGCACAGATACGCAGTATTTT
CDR3aa: CSAPGLAGTDTQYF

v_gene: TRBV6-5
d_gene: -
j_gene: TRBJ1-1
abundance: -
CDR3nt: TGTGCCAGCAGTTACTCGAGTAATAGGGTCCGGGGAGGCACTGAATCTTTCTTT
CDR3aa: CASSYSSNRVRGGTESFF

v_gene: TRBV20-1
d_gene: -
j_gene: TRBJ1-6
abundance: -
CDR3nt: TGCAGTGCCCAGAGCGGGGCTTCGGAAAATTCACCCCTCCACTTT
CDR3aa: CSAQSGASENSPLHF

v_gene: TRBV27
d_gene: TRBD2
j_gene: TRBJ2-2
abundance: -
CDR3nt: TGTGCCAGCAGCCCGGGACTAGCGGGAGTGTCGAACACCGGGGAGCTGTTTTTT
CDR3aa: CASSPGLAGVSNTGELFF

v_gene: TRBV7-6
d_gene: -
j_gene: TRBJ2-1
abundance: -
CDR3nt: TGTGCCAGCAGCGACCGGTCTCGCAATGAGCAGTTCTTC
CDR3aa: CASSDRSRNEQFF

v_gene: TRBV6-5
d_gene: -
j_gene: TRBJ1-6
abundance: few
CDR3nt: TGTGCCAGCAGTTGGAGGAATAATTCACCCCTCCACTTT
CDR3aa: CASSWRNNSPLHF

v_gene: TRBV19
d_gene: -
j_gene: TRBJ2-3
abundance: -
CDR3nt: TGTGCCACCCGACCAGCAGCGACAGATACGCAGTATTTT
CDR3aa: CATRPAATDTQYF

v_gene: TRBV5-1
d_gene: -
j_gene: TRBJ2-7
abundance: few
CDR3nt: TGCGCCAGCAGCTCGCTAGGCTCCTACGAGCAGTACTTC
CDR3aa: CASSSLGSYEQYF

v_gene: TRBV4-3
d_gene: -
j_gene: TRBJ2-7
abundance: -
CDR3nt: TGCGCCAGCAGCCAAGATCGGTTTGTGGGGGATATGGGGGACTCCTACGAGCAGTACTTC
CDR3aa: CASSQDRFVGDMGDSYEQYF

v_gene: TRBV14
d_gene: -
j_gene: TRBJ2-7
abundance: many
CDR3nt: TGTGCCAGCAGCCGCCCGGGATACTCCTACGAGCAGTACTTC
CDR3aa: CASSRPGYSYEQYF

v_gene: TRBV2
d_gene: -
j_gene: TRBJ1-2
abundance: -
CDR3nt: TGTGCCAGCAGTGAACGGGGTCTTTATGGCTACACCTTC
CDR3aa: CASSERGLYGYTF

v_gene: TRBV6-5
d_gene: TRBD2
j_gene: TRBJ2-1
abundance: -
CDR3nt: TGTGCCAGCAGCACTTCCGGGACTAGCTGGATCTTC
CDR3aa: CASSTSGTSWIF

v_gene: TRBV20-1
d_gene: TRBD1
j_gene: TRBJ2-5
abundance: few
CDR3nt: TGCAGAGCTAGGACAGGAAAAGAGACCCAGTACTTC
CDR3aa: CRARTGKETQYF

v_gene: TRBV5-1
d_gene: -
j_gene: TRBJ1-1
abundance: -
CDR3nt: TGCGCCAGCAGACTGTCCCCGGGTTGGGACACTGAAGCTTTCTTT
CDR3aa: CASRLSPGWDTEAFF

v_gene: TRBV7-9
d_gene: -
j_gene: TRBJ1-1
abundance: many
CDR3nt: TGTGCCAGCAGCCCACTCATCGAAGCTTTCTTT
CDR3aa: CASSPLIEAFF

v_gene: TRBV10-2
d_gene: -
j_gene: TRBJ1-3
abundance: few
CDR3nt: TGCGCCAGCAGTGATGAGGGGATGACTGGAAACACCATATATTTT
CDR3aa: CASSDEGMTGNTIYF

v_gene: TRBV7-2
d_gene: -
j_gene: TRBJ2-2
abundance: few
CDR3nt: TGTGCCAGCAGTCAAGACAGGATTTACACCGGGGAGCTGTTTTTT
CDR3aa: CASSQDRIYTGELFF

v_gene: TRBV10-1
d_gene: -
j_gene: TRBJ2-5
abundance: -
CDR3nt: TGCGCCAGCAGTGGGACTAGGGGGGGAGAGACCCAGTACTTC
CDR3aa: CASSGTRGGETQYF

v_gene: TRBV10-3
d_gene: -
j_gene: TRBJ1-5
abundance: -
CDR3nt: TGTGCCATCAGTGAGGGGGGACTTAAGAATCAGCCCCAGCATTTT
CDR3aa: CAISEGGLKNQPQHF

v_gene: TRBV20-1
d_gene: TRBD1
j_gene: TRBJ2-1
abundance: -
CDR3nt: TGCAGTGCGCCTCCCGGGACAGGGTACTACAATGAGCAGTTCTTC
CDR3aa: CSAPPGTGYYNEQFF

v_gene: TRBV30
d_gene: TRBD2
j_gene: TRBJ2-1
abundance: -
CDR3nt: TGTGCCTGGACGCTAGCGGATGAATACAATGAGCAGTTCTTC
CDR3aa: CAWTLADEYNEQFF

v_gene: TRBV20-1
d_gene: -
j_gene: TRBJ2-1
abundance: few
CDR3nt: TGCAGTGCTATGCCTCCCTGGTACAATGAGCAGTTCTTC
CDR3aa: CSAMPPWYNEQFF

v_gene: TRBV5-1
d_gene: TRBD1
j_gene: TRBJ1-2
abundance: many
CDR3nt: TGCGCCAGCAGACCGGGACAGGGGGCGTTTGGCTACACCTTC
CDR3aa: CASRPGQGAFGYTF

v_gene: TRBV12-3/TRBV12-4
d_gene: -
j_gene: TRBJ2-5
abundance: few
CDR3nt: TGTGCCAGCAGTCGAGGACAGACGGAGACCCAGTACTTC
CDR3aa: CASSRGQTETQYF

v_gene: TRBV28
d_gene: -
j_gene: TRBJ2-5
abundance: many
CDR3nt: TGTGCCAGCAGTTTATCCCCCATGAGGGGTTACGGAGAGACCCAGTACTTC
CDR3aa: CASSLSPMRGYGETQYF

v_gene: TRBV3-1
d_gene: TRBD1
j_gene: TRBJ2-1
abundance: few
CDR3nt: TGTGCCAGCAGCTACCGACAGGGGAAGGCCAATGAGCAGTTCTTC
CDR3aa: CASSYRQGKANEQFF

v_gene: TRBV6-1
d_gene: -
j_gene: TRBJ1-2
abundance: -
CDR3nt: TGTGCCAGCAGTCAAGGACCGGAGGACAAAAACTATGGCTACACCTTC
CDR3aa: CASSQGPEDKNYGYTF

v_gene: TRBV5-1
d_gene: TRBD1
j_gene: TRBJ1-5
abundance: many
CDR3nt: TGCGCCAGCAGCATTACCGGGACAGTCAATCAGCCCCAGCATTTT
CDR3aa: CASSITGTVNQPQHF

v_gene: TRBV5-5
d_gene: -
j_gene: TRBJ2-1
abundance: few
CDR3nt: TGTGCCAGCAGCACACGGCCCATACCCGATGAGCAGTTCTTC
CDR3aa: CASSTRPIPDEQFF

v_gene: TRBV5-5
d_gene: -
j_gene: TRBJ2-1
abundance: few
CDR3nt: TGTGCCAGCAGCTTGGGCAGCAACTCCTACAATGAGCAGTTCTTC
CDR3aa: CASSLGSNSYNEQFF

v_gene: TRBV4-1
d_gene: TRBD2
j_gene: TRBJ2-7
abundance: few
CDR3nt: TGCGCCAGCAGCCACCTAGCGGGGGGTCCCTACGAGCAGTACTTC
CDR3aa: CASSHLAGGPYEQYF

v_gene: TRBV20-1
d_gene: -
j_gene: TRBJ2-2
abundance: few
CDR3nt: TGCAGTGCCGACATCCATGACACCGGGGAGCTGTTTTTT
CDR3aa: CSADIHDTGELFF

v_gene: TRBV12-3/TRBV12-4
d_gene: TRBD1
j_gene: TRBJ2-1
abundance: many
CDR3nt: TGTGCCAGCAGTTTGGGACAGGGGCCGGATGAGCAGTTCTTC
CDR3aa: CASSLGQGPDEQFF

v_gene: TRBV7-6
d_gene: -
j_gene: TRBJ2-1
abundance: many
CDR3nt: TGTGCCAGCAGCTTACTAGCTCGAAGCTCCTACAATGAGCAGTTCTTC
CDR3aa: CASSLLARSSYNEQFF

v_gene: TRBV5-1
d_gene: TRBD2
j_gene: TRBJ2-1
abundance: few
CDR3nt: TGCGCCAGCAGCATAGGACTAGCGGGAGTTGAGCAGTTCTTC
CDR3aa: CASSIGLAGVEQFF